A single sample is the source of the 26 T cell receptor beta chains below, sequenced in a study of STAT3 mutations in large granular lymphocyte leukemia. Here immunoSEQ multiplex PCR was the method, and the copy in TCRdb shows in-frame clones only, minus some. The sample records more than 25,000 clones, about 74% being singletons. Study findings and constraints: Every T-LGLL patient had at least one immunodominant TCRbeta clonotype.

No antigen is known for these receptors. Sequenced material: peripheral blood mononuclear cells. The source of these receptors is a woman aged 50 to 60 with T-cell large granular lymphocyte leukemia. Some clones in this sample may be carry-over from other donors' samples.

Here the CDR3 reads CASSLGGGEPGELFF. DNA for the CDR3: TGTGCCAGCAGCTTAGGTGGGGGAGAACCCGGGGAGCTGTTTTTT. The chain uses TRBV7-2 and TRBJ2-2; either TRBD1 or TRBD2 may supply D (5 bases each). Per the germline V gene, CDR1 is SGHTA and CDR2 is FQGNSA. V lost 1 base and J 6 bases, leaving 12 bases between the germline ends. This CDR3 contains 15 residues.

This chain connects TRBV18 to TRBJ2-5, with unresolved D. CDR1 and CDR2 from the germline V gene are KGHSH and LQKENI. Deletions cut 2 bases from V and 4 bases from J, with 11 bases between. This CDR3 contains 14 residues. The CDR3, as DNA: TGTGCCAGCTCACCAGCAACCTTAACAGAGACCCAGTACTTC. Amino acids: CASSPATLTETQYF.

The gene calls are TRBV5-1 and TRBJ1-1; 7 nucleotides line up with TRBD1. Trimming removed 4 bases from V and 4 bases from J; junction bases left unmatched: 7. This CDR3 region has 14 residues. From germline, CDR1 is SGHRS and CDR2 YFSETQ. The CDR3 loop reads CASSTRQGGTEAFF. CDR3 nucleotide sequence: TGCGCCAGCAGCACCCGACAGGGAGGCACTGAAGCTTTCTTT.

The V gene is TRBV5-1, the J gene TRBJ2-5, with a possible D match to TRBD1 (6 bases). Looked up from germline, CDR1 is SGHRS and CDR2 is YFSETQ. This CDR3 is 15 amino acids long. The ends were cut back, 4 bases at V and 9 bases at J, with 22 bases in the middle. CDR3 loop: CASSMETDRRTAQYF. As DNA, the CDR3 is TGCGCCAGCAGCATGGAAACCGACAGGAGGACGGCCCAGTACTTC.

The CDR3: CASSIGVGRVLRPQHF. The CDR3 bases are TGTGCCAGTAGTATAGGCGTCGGCAGGGTATTACGGCCCCAGCATTTT. The chain employs TRBV19 and TRBJ1-5, with a tentative D call TRBD1 (5 bases). The CDR3 is made up of 16 amino acids. The V gene's germline CDR1 is LNHDA and CDR2 SQIVND (reference sequence). Trimming left V 1 base short and J 9 bases short, with 19 bases between. The full variable domain, rest sourced from reference TRBV19 and TRBJ1-5, is DGGITQSPKYLFRKEGQNVTLSCEQNLNHDAMYWYRQDPGQGLRLIYYSQIVNDFQKGDIAEGYSVSREKKESFPLTVTSAQKNPTAFYLCASSIGVGRVLRPQHFGDGTRLSIL.

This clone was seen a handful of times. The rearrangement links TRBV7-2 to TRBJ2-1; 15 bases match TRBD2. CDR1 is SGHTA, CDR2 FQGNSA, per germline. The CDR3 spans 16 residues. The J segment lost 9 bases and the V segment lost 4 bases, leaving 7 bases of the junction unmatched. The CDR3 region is CASSYSGLAGGGEQFF. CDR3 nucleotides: TGTGCCAGCAGCTACTCGGGACTAGCGGGAGGCGGTGAGCAGTTCTTC.

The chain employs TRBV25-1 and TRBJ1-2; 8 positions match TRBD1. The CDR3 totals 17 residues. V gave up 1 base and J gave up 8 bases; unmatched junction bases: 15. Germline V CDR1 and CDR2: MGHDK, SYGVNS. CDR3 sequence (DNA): TGTGCCAGCAGTGAATTCGGTTCGGGACAGGTCGATTACGGCTACACCTTC. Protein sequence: CASSEFGSGQVDYGYTF.

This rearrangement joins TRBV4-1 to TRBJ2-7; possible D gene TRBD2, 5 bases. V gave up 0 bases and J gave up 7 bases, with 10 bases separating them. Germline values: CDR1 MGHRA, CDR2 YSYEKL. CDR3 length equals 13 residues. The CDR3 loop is CASSQDGWREQYF. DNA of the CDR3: TGCGCCAGCAGCCAAGATGGGTGGAGGGAGCAGTACTTC.

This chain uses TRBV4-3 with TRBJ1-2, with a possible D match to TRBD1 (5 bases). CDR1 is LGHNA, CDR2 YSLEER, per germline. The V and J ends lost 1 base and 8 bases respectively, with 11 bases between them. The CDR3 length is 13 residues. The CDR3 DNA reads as TGCGCCAGCAGCCAAGGTCGGGGCAGCGGCTACACCTTC. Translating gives CASSQGRGSGYTF.

The CDR3 spells CASSLGGRDTEAFF. The CDR3, as DNA: TGTGCCAGCAGCTTGGGGGGCAGGGACACTGAAGCTTTCTTT. The V gene is TRBV5-6, the J gene TRBJ1-1; D is perhaps TRBD1 (5 bases). Germline assignment: CDR1 SGHDT and CDR2 YYEEEE. V was trimmed by 0 bases and J by 3 bases, leaving 9 bases between them. CDR3 length: 14 amino acids.

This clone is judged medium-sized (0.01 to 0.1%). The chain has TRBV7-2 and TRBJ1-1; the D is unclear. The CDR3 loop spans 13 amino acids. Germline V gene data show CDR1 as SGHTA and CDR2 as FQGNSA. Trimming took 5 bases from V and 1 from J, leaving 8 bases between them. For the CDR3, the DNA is TGTGCCAGCAGCACCACAACGAACACTGAAGCTTTCTTT. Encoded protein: CASSTTTNTEAFF.

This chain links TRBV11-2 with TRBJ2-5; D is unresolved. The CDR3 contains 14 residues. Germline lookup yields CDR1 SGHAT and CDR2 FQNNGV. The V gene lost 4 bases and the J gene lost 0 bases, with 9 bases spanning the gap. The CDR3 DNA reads TGTGCCAGCAGCTACGGCCCGAACCAAGAGACCCAGTACTTC. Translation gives CASSYGPNQETQYF.

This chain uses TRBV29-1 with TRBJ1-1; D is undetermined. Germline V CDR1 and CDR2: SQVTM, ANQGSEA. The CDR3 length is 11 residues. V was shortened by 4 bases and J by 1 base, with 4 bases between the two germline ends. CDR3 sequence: CSVVQNTEAFF. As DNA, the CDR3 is TGCAGCGTTGTACAGAACACTGAAGCTTTCTTT.

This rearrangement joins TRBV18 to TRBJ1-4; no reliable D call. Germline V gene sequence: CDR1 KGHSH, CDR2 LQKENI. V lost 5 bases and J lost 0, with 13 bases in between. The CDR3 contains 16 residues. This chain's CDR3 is CASSSTVQSTNEKLFF. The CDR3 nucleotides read TGTGCCAGCTCATCCACAGTACAATCAACTAATGAAAAACTGTTTTTT.

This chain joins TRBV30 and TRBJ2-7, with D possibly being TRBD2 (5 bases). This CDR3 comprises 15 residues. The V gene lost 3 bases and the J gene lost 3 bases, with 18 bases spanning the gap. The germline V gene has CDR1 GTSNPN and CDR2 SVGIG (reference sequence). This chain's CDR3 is CAWSFGPSEVYEQYF. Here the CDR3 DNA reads TGTGCCTGGAGCTTCGGACCTTCGGAGGTCTACGAGCAGTACTTC.

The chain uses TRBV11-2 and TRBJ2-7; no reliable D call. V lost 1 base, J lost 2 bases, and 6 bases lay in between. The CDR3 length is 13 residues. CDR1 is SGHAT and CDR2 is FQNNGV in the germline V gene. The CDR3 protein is CASSLGAPYEQYF. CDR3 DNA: TGTGCCAGCAGCTTAGGAGCCCCCTACGAGCAGTACTTC. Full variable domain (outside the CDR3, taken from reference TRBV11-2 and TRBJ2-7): EAGVAQSPRYKIIEKRQSVAFWCNPISGHATLYWYQQILGQGPKLLIQFQNNGVVDDSQLPKDRFSAERLKGVDSTLKIQPAKLEDSAVYLCASSLGAPYEQYFGPGTRLTVT.

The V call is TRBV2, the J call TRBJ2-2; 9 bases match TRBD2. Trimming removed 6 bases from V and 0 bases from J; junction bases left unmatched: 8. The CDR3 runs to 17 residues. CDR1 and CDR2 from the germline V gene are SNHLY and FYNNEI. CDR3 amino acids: CASSVVAGEPNTGELFF. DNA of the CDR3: TGTGCCAGCAGCGTGGTAGCGGGAGAACCGAACACCGGGGAGCTGTTTTTT.

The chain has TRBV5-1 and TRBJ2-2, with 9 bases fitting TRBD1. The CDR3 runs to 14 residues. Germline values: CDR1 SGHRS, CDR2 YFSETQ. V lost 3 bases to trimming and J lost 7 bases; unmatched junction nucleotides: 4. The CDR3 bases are TGCGCCAGCAGCTGGACAGGGGACGGCGGGGAGCTGTTTTTT. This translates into CASSWTGDGGELFF.

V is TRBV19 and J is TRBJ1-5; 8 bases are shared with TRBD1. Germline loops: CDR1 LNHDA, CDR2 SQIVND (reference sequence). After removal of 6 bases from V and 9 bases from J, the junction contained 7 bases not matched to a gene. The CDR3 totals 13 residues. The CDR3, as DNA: TGTGCCAGTAGGCAGACAGGGGATGGGCCCCAGCATTTT. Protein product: CASRQTGDGPQHF.

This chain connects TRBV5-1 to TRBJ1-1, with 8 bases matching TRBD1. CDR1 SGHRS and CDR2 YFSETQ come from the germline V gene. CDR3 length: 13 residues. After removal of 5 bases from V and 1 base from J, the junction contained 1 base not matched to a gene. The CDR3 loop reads CASRDRENTEAFF. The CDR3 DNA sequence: TGCGCCAGCAGGGACAGGGAGAACACTGAAGCTTTCTTT.

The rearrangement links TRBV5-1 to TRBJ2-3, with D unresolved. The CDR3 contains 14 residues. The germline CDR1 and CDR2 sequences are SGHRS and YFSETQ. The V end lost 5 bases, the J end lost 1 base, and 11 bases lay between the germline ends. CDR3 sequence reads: CASRYQSRTDTQYF. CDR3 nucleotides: TGCGCCAGCAGGTACCAGTCCCGCACAGATACGCAGTATTTT.

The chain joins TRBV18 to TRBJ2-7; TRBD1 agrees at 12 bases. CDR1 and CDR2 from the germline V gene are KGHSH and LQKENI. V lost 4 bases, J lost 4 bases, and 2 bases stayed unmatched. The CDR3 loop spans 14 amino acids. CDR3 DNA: TGTGCCAGCTCACAGGGACAGGGGGCTTACGAGCAGTACTTC. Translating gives CASSQGQGAYEQYF.

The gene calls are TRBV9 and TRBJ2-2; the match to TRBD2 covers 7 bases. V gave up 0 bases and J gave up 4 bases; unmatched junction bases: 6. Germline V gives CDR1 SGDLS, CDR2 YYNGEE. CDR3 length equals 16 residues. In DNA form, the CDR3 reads TGTGCCAGCAGCGTAGAGGAGGGAGGGCCCACCGGGGAGCTGTTTTTT. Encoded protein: CASSVEEGGPTGELFF.

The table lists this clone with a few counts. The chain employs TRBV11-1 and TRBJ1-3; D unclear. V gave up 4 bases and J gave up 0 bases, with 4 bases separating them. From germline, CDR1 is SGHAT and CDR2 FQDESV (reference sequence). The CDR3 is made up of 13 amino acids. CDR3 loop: CASSWDSGNTIYF. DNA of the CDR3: TGTGCCAGCAGCTGGGACTCTGGAAACACCATATATTTT. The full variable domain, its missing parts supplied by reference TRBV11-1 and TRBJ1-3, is EAEVAQSPRYKITEKSQAVAFWCDPISGHATLYWYRQILGQGPELLVQFQDESVVDDSQLPKDRFSAERLKGVDSTLKIQPAELGDSAMYLCASSWDSGNTIYFGEGSWLTVV.

The CDR3 DNA is TGTGCCAGCAGCGAACGGGGAGGTTCGAGCAATCAGCCCCAGCATTTT. It translates to CASSERGGSSNQPQHF. V and J are TRBV7-2 and TRBJ1-5; the D is unclear. Germline CDR1 SGHTA, CDR2 FQGNSA. Trimming cost V 5 bases and J 1 base, with 15 bases left between them. The CDR3 consists of 16 residues. Variable domain in full (rest from reference TRBV7-2 and TRBJ1-5): GAGVSQSPSNKVTEKGKDVELRCDPISGHTALYWYRQSLGQGLEFLIYFQGNSAPDKSGLPSDRFSAERTGGSVSTLTIQRTQQEDSAVYLCASSERGGSSNQPQHFGDGTRLSIL.

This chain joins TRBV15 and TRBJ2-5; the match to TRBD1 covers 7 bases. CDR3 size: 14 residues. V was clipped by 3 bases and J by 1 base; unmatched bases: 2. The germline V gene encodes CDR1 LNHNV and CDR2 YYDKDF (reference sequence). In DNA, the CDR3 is TGTGCCACCAGCAGGGGACAGTTCCAAGAGACCCAGTACTTC. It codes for CATSRGQFQETQYF. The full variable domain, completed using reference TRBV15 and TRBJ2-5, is DAMVIQNPRYQVTQFGKPVTLSCSQTLNHNVMYWYQQKSSQAPKLLFHYYDKDFNNEADTPDNFQSRRPNTSFCFLDIRSPGLGDTAMYLCATSRGQFQETQYFGPGTRLLVL.